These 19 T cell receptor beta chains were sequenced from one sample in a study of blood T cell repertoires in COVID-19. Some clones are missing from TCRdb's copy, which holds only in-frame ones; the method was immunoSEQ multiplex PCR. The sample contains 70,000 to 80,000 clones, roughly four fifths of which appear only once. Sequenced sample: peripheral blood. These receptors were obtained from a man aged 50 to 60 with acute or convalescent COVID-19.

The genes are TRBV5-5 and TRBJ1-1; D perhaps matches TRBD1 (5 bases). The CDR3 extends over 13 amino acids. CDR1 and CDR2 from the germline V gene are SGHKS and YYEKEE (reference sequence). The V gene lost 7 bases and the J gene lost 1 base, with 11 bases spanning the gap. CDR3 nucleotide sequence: TGTGCCAGCGCGACAGACAGGAACACTGAAGCTTTCTTT. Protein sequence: CASATDRNTEAFF.

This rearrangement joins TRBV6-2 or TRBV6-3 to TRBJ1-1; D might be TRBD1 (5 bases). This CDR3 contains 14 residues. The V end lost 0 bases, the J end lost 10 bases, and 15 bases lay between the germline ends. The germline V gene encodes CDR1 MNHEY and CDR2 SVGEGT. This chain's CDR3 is CASSYSRQGIRAFF. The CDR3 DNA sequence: TGTGCCAGCAGTTACTCACGGCAGGGAATACGAGCTTTCTTT.

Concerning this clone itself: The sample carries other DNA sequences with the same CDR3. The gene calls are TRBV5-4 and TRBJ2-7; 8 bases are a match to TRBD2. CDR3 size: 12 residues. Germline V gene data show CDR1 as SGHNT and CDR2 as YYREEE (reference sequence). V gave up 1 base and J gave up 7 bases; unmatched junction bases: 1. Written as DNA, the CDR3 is TGTGCCAGCAGCTTGCGGGGGGGGGAGCAGTACTTC. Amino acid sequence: CASSLRGGEQYF.

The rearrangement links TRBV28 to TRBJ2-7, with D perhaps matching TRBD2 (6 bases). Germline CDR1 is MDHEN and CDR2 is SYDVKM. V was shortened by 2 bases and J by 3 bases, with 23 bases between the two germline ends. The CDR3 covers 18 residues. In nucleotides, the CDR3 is TGTGCCAGCAGTTTACGTGGGACTGGGGCGGGACGTTTCTACGAGCAGTACTTC. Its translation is CASSLRGTGAGRFYEQYF.

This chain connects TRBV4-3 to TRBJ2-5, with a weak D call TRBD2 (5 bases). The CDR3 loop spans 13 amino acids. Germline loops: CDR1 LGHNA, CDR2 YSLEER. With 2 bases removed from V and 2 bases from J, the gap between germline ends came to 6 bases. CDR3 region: CASSQPGQETQYF. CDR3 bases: TGCGCCAGCAGCCAACCGGGGCAAGAGACCCAGTACTTC.

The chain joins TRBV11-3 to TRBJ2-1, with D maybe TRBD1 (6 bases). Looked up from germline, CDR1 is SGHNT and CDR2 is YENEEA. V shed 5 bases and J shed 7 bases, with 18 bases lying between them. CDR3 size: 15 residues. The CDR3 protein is CASSPEGGRDNEQFF. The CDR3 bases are TGTGCCAGCAGCCCTGAAGGGGGAAGGGATAATGAGCAGTTCTTC.

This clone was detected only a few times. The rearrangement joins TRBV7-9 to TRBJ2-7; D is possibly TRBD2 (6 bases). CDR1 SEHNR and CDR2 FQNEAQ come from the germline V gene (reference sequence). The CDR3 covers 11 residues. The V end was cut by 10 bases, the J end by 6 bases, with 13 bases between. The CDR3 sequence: CATGMGGEQYF. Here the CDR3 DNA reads TGTGCCACAGGTATGGGAGGCGAGCAGTACTTC.

The CDR3 sequence is CASTTGQGRNEQFF. Written as DNA, the CDR3 is TGTGCCAGCACCACGGGACAGGGACGCAATGAGCAGTTCTTC. The J gene is TRBJ2-1, the V gene TRBV2, with 9 bases lining up with TRBD1. Germline CDR1 SNHLY, CDR2 FYNNEI. The CDR3 is 14 residues long. J lost 6 bases, V lost 7 bases, and 7 bases had no gene match.

DNA for the CDR3: TGTGCCAGCAGCCTTAGCGGGGGGCCCACAGATACGCAGTATTTT. Translated, it gives CASSLSGGPTDTQYF. V and J are TRBV6-2 or TRBV6-3 and TRBJ2-3, with 10 bases identical to TRBD2. The CDR3 extends over 15 amino acids. The trim removed 6 bases at V and 2 bases at J, leaving 5 bases unmatched. Looked up from germline, CDR1 is MNHEY and CDR2 is SVGEGT.

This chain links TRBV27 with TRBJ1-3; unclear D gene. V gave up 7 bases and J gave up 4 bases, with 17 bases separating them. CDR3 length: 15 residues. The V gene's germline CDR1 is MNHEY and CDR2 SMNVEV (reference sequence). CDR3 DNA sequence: TGTGCCAGCACCCTTTACCCCGGTGCCGGAAACACCATATATTTT. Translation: CASTLYPGAGNTIYF.

This CDR3 reads CASSQDLSVGDPDTQYF. DNA for the CDR3: TGTGCCAGCAGCCAAGATCTCAGCGTCGGGGATCCAGATACGCAGTATTTT. This rearrangement joins TRBV4-2 to TRBJ2-3, with D perhaps matching TRBD2 (5 bases). The CDR3 spans 17 residues. Germline V gives CDR1 LGHNA, CDR2 YNFKEQ. V dropped 0 bases and J dropped 4 bases, with 17 bases sitting between them.

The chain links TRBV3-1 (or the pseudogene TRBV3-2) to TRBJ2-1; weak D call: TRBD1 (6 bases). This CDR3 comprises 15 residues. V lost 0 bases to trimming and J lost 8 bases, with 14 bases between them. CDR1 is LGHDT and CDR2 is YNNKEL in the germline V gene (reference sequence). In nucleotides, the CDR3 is TGTGCCAGCAGCCAAGACAGGGGCGGTTGGTATGAGCAGTTCTTC. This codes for CASSQDRGGWYEQFF.

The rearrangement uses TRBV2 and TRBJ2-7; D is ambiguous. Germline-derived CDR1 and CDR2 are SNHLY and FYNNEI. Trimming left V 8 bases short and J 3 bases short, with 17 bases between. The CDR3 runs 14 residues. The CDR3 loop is CASRVRQTHYEQYF. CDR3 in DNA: TGTGCCAGCCGGGTTCGGCAAACCCACTACGAGCAGTACTTC.

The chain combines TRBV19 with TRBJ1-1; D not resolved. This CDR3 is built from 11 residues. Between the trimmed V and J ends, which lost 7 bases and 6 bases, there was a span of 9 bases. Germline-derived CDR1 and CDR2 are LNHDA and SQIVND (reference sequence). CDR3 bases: TGTGCCAGTATTCGCGGGTCTGAAGCTTTCTTT. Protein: CASIRGSEAFF.

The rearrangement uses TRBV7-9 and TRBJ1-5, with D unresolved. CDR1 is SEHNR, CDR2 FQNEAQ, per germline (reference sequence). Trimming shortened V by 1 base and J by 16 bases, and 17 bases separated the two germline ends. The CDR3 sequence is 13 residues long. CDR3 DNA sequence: TGTGCCAGCAGCTTAGACGTATACGACGCGGTTCATTTT. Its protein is CASSLDVYDAVHF. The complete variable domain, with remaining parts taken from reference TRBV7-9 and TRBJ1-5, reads DTGVSQNPRHKITKRGQNVTFRCDPISEHNRLYWYRQTLGQGPEFLTYFQNEAQLEKSRLLSDRFSAERPKGSFSTLEIQRTEQGDSAMYLCASSLDVYDAVHFGDGTRLSIL.

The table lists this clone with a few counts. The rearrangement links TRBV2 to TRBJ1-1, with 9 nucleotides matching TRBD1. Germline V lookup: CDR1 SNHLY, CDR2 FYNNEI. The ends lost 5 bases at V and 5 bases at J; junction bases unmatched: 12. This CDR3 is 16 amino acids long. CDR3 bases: TGTGCCAGCAGTTTTCCGGGACAGGGCCATGGGACTGAAGCTTTCTTT. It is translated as CASSFPGQGHGTEAFF.

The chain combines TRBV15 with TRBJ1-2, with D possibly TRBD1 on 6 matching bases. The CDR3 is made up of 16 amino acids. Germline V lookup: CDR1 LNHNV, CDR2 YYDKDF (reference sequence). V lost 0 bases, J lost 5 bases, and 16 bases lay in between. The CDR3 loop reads CATSRDPQTGGYGYTF. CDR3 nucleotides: TGTGCCACCAGCAGAGACCCCCAGACAGGCGGATATGGCTACACCTTC.

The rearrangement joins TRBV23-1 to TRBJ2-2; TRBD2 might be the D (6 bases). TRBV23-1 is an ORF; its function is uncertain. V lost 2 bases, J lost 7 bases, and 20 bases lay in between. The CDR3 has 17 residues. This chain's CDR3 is CASSQIGCGEANGELFF. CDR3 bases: TGCGCCAGCAGTCAAATAGGTTGTGGGGAGGCTAACGGGGAGCTGTTTTTT.

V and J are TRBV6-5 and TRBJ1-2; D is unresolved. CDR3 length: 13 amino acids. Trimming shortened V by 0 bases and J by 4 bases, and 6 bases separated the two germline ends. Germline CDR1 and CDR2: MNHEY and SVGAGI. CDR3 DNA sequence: TGTGCCAGCAGTTACTCACGGAGCTATGGCTACACCTTC. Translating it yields CASSYSRSYGYTF.